This T cell receptor beta chain was documented in a study of CD8 T cells in ankylosing spondylitis. As to this clonotype: Its antigen is not known.

Study-level points and caveats: Seemingly characteristic of ankylosing spondylitis blood was a TCR beta motif consisting of under 10 highly homologous variants.

Researchers built TCR beta libraries using quantitative 5'-RACE with molecular barcodes. TCRdb re-derived calls from the 5' RACE reads in MiXCR, one entry per CDR3 protein. Among around 340,000 distinct CDR3 sequences listed, approximately 22% were seen once. The CDR3 loop spans 14 amino acids. Germline CDR1 is DFQATT and CDR2 is SNEGSKA (reference sequence). The ends lost 2 bases at V and 4 bases at J; junction bases unmatched: 3. Material for sequencing was blood, either unsorted or a sorted T cell fraction (not recorded which). This sequence joins TRBV20-1 and TRBJ2-7; 12 bases are a match to TRBD2. The receptor was isolated from a male donor with ankylosing spondylitis or in good health (not recorded which). CDR3 amino acids: CSARRTSGDYEQYF. CDR3 nucleotides: TGCAGTGCTAGAAGGACTAGCGGGGATTACGAGCAGTACTTC.